Sequencing of this T cell receptor (beta chain) was carried out in a study of cytomegalovirus exposure and HLA in healthy donors. Study conclusions and caveats: A later look showed TCR association rates differing by HLA locus, highest for DRB1 and lowest for HLA-C. The productive fraction for most TCR beta V segments was about 90% or about 30% in an earlier analysis.

The germline V gene has CDR1 MNHEY and CDR2 SMNVEV (reference sequence). The length of the CDR3 is 16 residues. J lost 4 bases, V lost 6 bases, and 6 bases had no gene match. A remark on this clone: The antigen is undetermined.

The PCR was carried out with 60 Vbeta primers and 13 Jbeta primers. Sequenced by immunoSEQ multiplex PCR; TCRdb stores in-frame clones only, minus some. This sample yields some 170,000 clones, of which around 83% are seen a single time; roughly 4% belongs to the top ten. The gene calls are TRBV27 and TRBJ2-1; 13 nucleotides line up with TRBD2. Sequencing was done on a sample of PBMCs. This TCR came from a man between 45 and 60 years old in good health and CMV-seropositive. CDR3: CASSLGTSGVYNEQFF. CDR3 DNA sequence: TGTGCCAGCAGCCTAGGGACTAGCGGGGTTTACAATGAGCAGTTCTTC.